This TCR beta chain was identified in a study of vaccination and CD4 T cells after COVID-19. Germline V CDR1 and CDR2: KGHDR, SFDVKD. Unmatched junction bases numbered 4, after V lost 3 bases and J lost 8 bases. This CDR3 is 15 amino acids long. With the Oncomine TCR Beta short-read assay, DNA from cultured CD4+ T cells was sequenced. TCRdb used MiXCR to reprocess the PCR reads, holding one entry per CDR3 protein. The table includes some 13,000 distinct CDR3 sequences, under 75% detected once. Noted treatment: approximately 9-day PBMC culture with coronavirus spike peptide pools or control peptides (ViraFEST assay). Remarks on this clonotype: The antigen remains undetermined.

The V call is TRBV24-1, the J call TRBJ2-1; TRBD2 matches 12 bases. The sample taken for sequencing was CD4+ T cells from blood, cultured in vitro. The receptor's source is a human donor who had recovered from COVID-19. CDR3 region: CATSDETSGRYEQFF. CDR3 nucleotide sequence: TGTGCCACCAGTGATGAAACTAGCGGGAGGTATGAGCAGTTCTTC.